A selection of T cell receptor beta chains follows, all from one sample in a study of T-cell memory formation after mild COVID-19. In TCRdb, the 5' RACE reads were re-called with MiXCR into one record per CDR3 protein. The table records about 260,000 distinct CDR3 sequences, 15% to 20% of them present only once. Material for sequencing was PBMCs or a T cell subset sorted from them (not recorded which). The source is a man aged 18 to 29 who had mild COVID-19 (a few samples of this study predate the infection). Cell type and time point are not known. Each CDR3 is given with its conserved first and last residue. The D gene is left open where the match is weak. Clone sizes are given selectively: once, few, many, or a class where the clone is expanded.

TRBJ1-2 NA TRBV5-1 few CASSLRRCCIGYTF TGCGCCAGCAGCTTACGTCGTTGTTGCATTGGCTACACCTTC
TRBJ1-1 NA TRBV18 NA CASSRRMGQNTEAFF TGTGCCAGCTCACGACGGATGGGACAGAACACTGAAGCTTTCTTT
TRBJ2-3 TRBD1 TRBV4-3 few CASSQDLAGTGGDTQYF TGCGCCAGCAGCCAAGATTTAGCCGGGACAGGGGGTGATACGCAGTATTTT
TRBJ2-1 TRBD2 TRBV18 NA CASSTGLAGGPVRSYNEQFF TGTGCCAGCTCTACCGGACTAGCGGGGGGCCCAGTACGCTCCTACAATGAGCAGTTCTTC
TRBJ2-2 NA TRBV6-5 NA CASSYAGSGELYF TGTGCCAGCAGTTACGCAGGGTCCGGGGAGCTGTATTTT
TRBJ1-1 NA TRBV6-1 NA CASREQGRENTEAFF TGTGCCAGCAGGGAACAGGGAAGGGAGAACACTGAAGCTTTCTTT
TRBJ2-3 NA TRBV5-1 many CASSLESRPTDTQYF TGCGCCAGCAGCTTGGAATCCAGGCCCACAGATACGCAGTATTTT
TRBJ2-5 NA TRBV5-1 few CASRDQRGRETQYF TGCGCCAGCAGGGATCAGAGGGGCCGAGAGACCCAGTACTTC
TRBJ2-5 NA TRBV7-2 few CASSDGPQGTQYF TGTGCCAGCAGCGACGGACCCCAGGGGACCCAGTACTTC
TRBJ1-5 NA TRBV4-1 NA CASSHAVSGGAQPQHF TGCGCCAGCAGCCATGCCGTGTCGGGAGGGGCTCAGCCCCAGCATTTT
TRBJ2-3 NA TRBV7-6 many CASVGQGDTQYF TGTGCCAGCGTGGGGCAAGGAGATACGCAGTATTTT
TRBJ1-6 TRBD1 TRBV12-3/TRBV12-4 NA CASSLEGARNSPLHF TGTGCCAGCAGTTTAGAGGGGGCTAGGAATTCACCCCTCCACTTT
TRBJ2-1 TRBD1 TRBV7-9 NA CASSFPGDSEQFF TGTGCCAGCAGCTTCCCCGGGGACAGCGAGCAGTTCTTC
TRBJ2-3 NA TRBV6-1 few CASCEVVGTYPPDTQYF TGTGCCAGCTGTGAAGTGGTGGGGACATACCCCCCAGATACGCAGTATTTT
TRBJ2-7 TRBD2 TRBV13 NA CASSLPGGAGNEQYF TGTGCCAGCAGCTTACCGGGGGGGGCAGGGAACGAGCAGTACTTC
TRBJ2-5 NA TRBV20-1 NA CSARDKTSRGTMETQYF TGCAGTGCTAGAGATAAGACGTCGAGAGGTACTATGGAGACCCAGTACTTC
TRBJ2-3 NA TRBV7-6 NA CASSLDGRPDTQYF TGTGCCAGCAGCTTAGACGGAAGGCCAGATACGCAGTATTTT
TRBJ2-1 TRBD2 TRBV4-1 few CASSPGLAGASQFF TGCGCCAGCAGCCCCGGACTAGCGGGGGCCTCCCAGTTCTTC
TRBJ2-1 TRBD1 TRBV4-3 NA CASSQDRQGHNEQFF TGCGCCAGCAGCCAAGATCGACAGGGTCACAATGAGCAGTTCTTC
TRBJ2-6 TRBD1 TRBV6-6 NA CASTSRSIQGPGANVLTF TGTGCCAGCACTAGCCGCTCGATACAGGGGCCAGGGGCCAACGTCCTGACTTTC
TRBJ2-7 TRBD1 TRBV6-2/TRBV6-3 NA CASSVRGSTSYEQYF TGTGCCAGCAGTGTCAGGGGGTCCACCTCCTACGAGCAGTACTTC
TRBJ2-5 NA TRBV21-1 few CASSKGTGPETQYF TGTGCCAGCAGCAAAGGGACGGGGCCAGAGACCCAGTACTTC
TRBJ2-1 NA TRBV7-9 few CASSLGADNEQFF TGTGCCAGCAGCTTGGGAGCGGACAATGAGCAGTTCTTC
TRBJ2-2 TRBD1 TRBV28 few CASSSNRGDTGELFF TGTGCCAGCAGTTCCAACAGGGGGGACACCGGGGAGCTGTTTTTT
TRBJ2-1 NA TRBV14 NA CASSHPRVQSSYNEQFF TGTGCCAGCAGCCATCCTAGGGTCCAGAGCTCCTACAATGAGCAGTTCTTC
TRBJ2-2 NA TRBV11-1 many CASSLGRGMVNTGELFF TGTGCCAGCAGCCTCGGCAGGGGAATGGTAAACACCGGGGAGCTGTTTTTT
TRBJ1-5 NA TRBV2 NA CASRGLNQPQHF TGTGCCAGCAGAGGACTTAATCAGCCCCAGCATTTT
TRBJ2-1 TRBD2 TRBV4-1 many CASSQYSQSSGGAGAYNEQFF TGCGCCAGCAGCCAATATTCTCAATCTAGCGGGGGGGCTGGGGCCTACAATGAGCAGTTCTTC
TRBJ2-4 NA TRBV6-2/TRBV6-3 NA CASSVPAVIMTVLAKNIQYF TGTGCCAGCAGTGTCCCTGCGGTGATAATGACAGTCCTAGCCAAAAACATTCAGTACTTC
TRBJ1-5 NA TRBV15 NA CATSVSKARNQPQHF TGTGCCACCAGCGTCTCTAAAGCGCGGAATCAGCCCCAGCATTTT
TRBJ1-6 NA TRBV12-3/TRBV12-4 NA CASSFQWGVGSPLHF TGTGCCAGCAGTTTTCAGTGGGGCGTAGGTTCACCCCTCCACTTT
TRBJ2-7 NA TRBV6-2/TRBV6-3 NA CASSVAAISGEQYF TGTGCCAGCAGTGTAGCGGCGATATCAGGCGAGCAGTACTTC
TRBJ2-7 NA TRBV7-8 NA CASSNPPARGITYEQYF TGTGCCAGCAGCAACCCGCCCGCCCGAGGCATAACGTACGAGCAGTACTTC
TRBJ1-1 TRBD1 TRBV7-3 few CASSRDRGRTEAFF TGTGCCAGCAGCCGGGACAGGGGACGCACTGAAGCTTTCTTT
TRBJ1-2 NA TRBV5-1 few CASSLAAGGGYGYTF TGCGCCAGCAGCTTGGCCGCCGGCGGGGGCTATGGCTACACCTTC
TRBJ2-3 NA TRBV29-1 few CSVEGLAPTDTQYF TGCAGCGTTGAAGGGCTAGCGCCCACAGATACGCAGTATTTT
TRBJ1-2 TRBD1 TRBV6-5 few CASSSLGTGLYGYTF TGTGCCAGCAGTTCCCTTGGGACAGGGCTCTATGGCTACACCTTC
TRBJ2-1 NA TRBV6-1 NA CASNGQRYNEQFF TGTGCCAGCAACGGACAGAGATACAATGAGCAGTTCTTC
TRBJ2-7 NA TRBV20-1 many CSARGRIYEQYF TGCAGTGCTAGAGGTCGGATCTACGAGCAGTACTTC